This TCR beta chain originates from a study of shared T cell receptors in the human thymus (dated by TCRdb to about 2021). With regard to the full study: The study investigated the way shared, self-reactive T-cell receptor alpha chains are produced in the human thymus.

Points on this clone: What this receptor recognizes is not known. No base-level quality is on record; no much larger clone is a single base apart.

The library was generated by the immunoSEQ multiplex PCR assay. The source is immuneACCESS, and TCRdb retained only in-frame sequences with V and J called. Part of the clones is not carried over; for the studies checked, unresolved V genes explain less than half of this, and the remainder is unexplained. A total of approximately 580,000 clones appear in this sample, approximately 78% of them only once. More than 0.01% of the sample is in the top ten clones. V ends up 3 bases short and J 3 bases short, with an unmatched junction base count of 10. Counted from cysteine to phenylalanine, this CDR3 has 16 amino acids. Just CDR3 DNA is preserved here, 48 bases in frame from base 1. Per the germline V gene (reference sequence), LNHNV is the CDR1 and YYDKDF is the CDR2. These data also formed part of another study, on human thymus T cells. As the second study states: Immunologically healthy infants undergoing open corrective cardiac surgery for congenital heart defects in Finland were used as donors. Thymus tissue was collected as surgical resects that were removed during corrective cardiac surgery. Both the thymic and the peripheral blood repertoires appeared to show biased V and J gene segment usage. According to the related research, thymic TCR repertoires were highly overlapping among unrelated individuals. The study used fewer than ten infant thymus samples plus four related peripheral blood samples to characterize TCR alpha and beta repertoires. The infant donors were about 7 to 250 days old, and the cohort included more than five males and two females. Thymocytes were freed from the tissue by mechanical means and kept at -70 degrees C as pellets of roughly 8.5-30 million cells. A QIAsymphony instrument was used to extract genomic DNA from the frozen cell pellets. TCRB and TCRAD loci were amplified from a standardized quantity of quality-controlled genomic DNA using the immunoSEQ multiplex PCR assay. The amplicons covered the V(D)J region and were long enough to include the CDR3 and to identify the V and J genes. Through the commercial immunoSEQ service, the amplicons were sequenced on an Illumina platform. Primer bias and sequencing errors were corrected as previously described, and TCRAD and TCRB were defined on the basis of the IMGT database. immunoSEQ Analyzer 3.0 and VDJTools were used for repertoire analysis, which covered basic statistics, V/J segment usage, diversity estimates, rarefaction and pairwise overlap. To estimate diversity, the Chao1, ChaoE, Efron-Thisted, Shannon and inverse Simpson indices were applied, and diversity was also estimated on datasets down-sampled to the smallest sample. Repertoire overlap was assessed by strict matching of CDR3 nucleotide sequence, V gene and J gene, and clustering was done by Jaccard-based multidimensional scaling. On average, thymus samples gave about 810,000 unique TCRB clonotypes, whereas blood samples gave about 84,000.

The chain uses TRBV15 and TRBJ2-7; 8 bases in the middle match TRBD2. The sequence came from a boy in the first two years of life with a congenital heart defect. Donor details come from another sample of the same person, matched by shared clones. The source material was thymocytes. Read as DNA, the sequence is TGTGCCACCAGCAGCCAAATAGCGGGGAAACTCTACGAGCAGTACTTC. The translation is CATSSQIAGKLYEQYF.